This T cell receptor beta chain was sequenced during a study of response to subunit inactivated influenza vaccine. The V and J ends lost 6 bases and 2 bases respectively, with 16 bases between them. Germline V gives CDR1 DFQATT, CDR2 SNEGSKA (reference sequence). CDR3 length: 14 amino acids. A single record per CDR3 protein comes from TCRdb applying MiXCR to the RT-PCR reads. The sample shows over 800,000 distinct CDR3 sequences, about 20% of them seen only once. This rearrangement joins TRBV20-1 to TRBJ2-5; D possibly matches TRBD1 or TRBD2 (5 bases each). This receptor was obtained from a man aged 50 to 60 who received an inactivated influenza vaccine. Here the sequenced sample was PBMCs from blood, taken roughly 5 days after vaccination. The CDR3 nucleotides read TGCAGTGCCCGCAGCCGGGGCGGACAAGAGACCCAGTACTTC. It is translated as CSARSRGGQETQYF.